The source of this T cell receptor beta chain is a study of T-cell memory formation after mild COVID-19. The study's findings and limits: Contracting CD8+ clones were enriched in EMRA, CD4+ mainly in CM and EM. Cross-reactive memory seemingly joined, as some responding clones were found in pre-infection memory. Clones that contracted from day 15 to 85 were balanced CD4/CD8, while later expanders leaned CD4+. Among clones peaking at day 37 in the second wave, SARS-CoV-2 specificity remained unconfirmed.

The CDR3 runs 18 residues. The trim removed 7 bases at V and 2 bases at J, leaving 17 bases unmatched. TCRdb re-analysed the 5' RACE reads in MiXCR, keeping a single row per CDR3 protein. This sample yields 400,000 to 500,000 distinct CDR3 sequences, of which about 20% are seen a single time; roughly 8.4% belongs to the top ten. This clonotype has at least ten counts. Its antigen is still unknown. The rearrangement uses TRBV12-3 or TRBV12-4 and TRBJ2-3; 8 bases are a match to TRBD1. The material sequenced was PBMCs or a T cell subset sorted from them (not recorded which). This clonotype was obtained from an adult woman who had mild COVID-19 (a few samples of this study predate the infection). Cell type and time point are not known. The DNA for the CDR3 is TGTGCCAGCACCCCTGGCACCGACAGGGGCTCGGCCACAGATACGCAGTATTTT. Encoded protein: CASTPGTDRGSATDTQYF.